What follows describes a single T cell receptor beta chain. Its matching antigen is unknown. Germline-derived CDR1 and CDR2 are KGHSH and LQKENI. The V end was cut by 5 bases, the J end by 0 bases, with 7 bases between. The CDR3 contains 13 residues. Researchers ran the PCR with 60 Vbeta and 13 Jbeta primers. Repertoires were generated with immunoSEQ multiplex PCR, while TCRdb's copy carries only in-frame clones and drops some. The sample has more than 100,000 clones; around nine tenths are singletons. The sample comes from a study of cytomegalovirus exposure and HLA in healthy donors. Overall study findings and caveats: In a later analysis, HLA-C alleles had the fewest associated TCRs, DRB1 alleles the most.

This chain uses TRBV18 with TRBJ1-1; maybe TRBD1 (5 bases). What was sequenced was PBMCs. This sequence was found in a woman aged 25 to 39 in good health and CMV-seronegative. This CDR3 reads CASSAGMNTEAFF. CDR3 sequence (DNA): TGTGCCAGCTCAGCAGGGATGAACACTGAAGCTTTCTTT.